This T cell receptor beta chain was recovered during a study of blood T cell repertoires in COVID-19 (TCRdb year 2020). Study-wide context: The collaborator samples originated in the United States, Italy and Spain and spanned the acute and convalescent phases of COVID-19. The prospective study material was composed of cDNA or gDNA derived from T cells, B-cell-depleted T cells, or PBMCs. Subjects who had been exposed to COVID-19, were actively infected with it, or had recovered from it provided the deeply sampled blood TCRbeta repertoires that made up the dataset. The repertoires were released in a freely available public database meant as a resource for research on the immune response to SARS-CoV-2. Samples came from the ongoing ImmuneRACE study (first 160 participants) plus 1,254 subjects from 6 global collaborators. The sample metadata nearly always contained a de-identified subject ID, COVID-19 status, age in years and sex. Where available, HLA class I and class II types were taken from metadata supplied by the sample provider and were not determined by assay-based typing.

Points on this clone: The antigen it binds to is not known. Per-base quality was not reported, and no clone a single base away is much larger than it.

General study outcomes and caveats: How much clinical and demographic metadata was included differed by source and by participant, and the metadata was provided uncurated.

Whole blood was collected in K2EDTA tubes by collaborating institutions according to the institutions' own protocols. For TCRbeta analysis, collaborators shipped samples in one of three forms: frozen whole blood, isolated PBMCs, or DNA extracted from either of those sample types. From the cysteine up to the phenylalanine, the CDR3 has a length of 16 residues. Here the CDR3 DNA is all that survives: 48 bases in frame from base 1. CDR1 and CDR2, per the germline V gene (reference sequence), are MNHEY and SMNVEV. V is pared back by 2 bases and J by 4 bases, with 15 bases lying between the germline termini. TCRbeta CDR3 regions were amplified from genomic DNA using the immunoSEQ Assay, a bias-controlled multiplex PCR. From the authors' description of their analysis: The number of nucleated cells in each sample was estimated by amplification of reference gene primers within the assay. To quantify the absolute abundance of each unique TCRbeta CDR3 rearrangement, sequence reads were collapsed and filtered. For each sample, productive Simpson clonality was calculated as the square root of Simpson's diversity index across productive rearrangements. TCRdb limited this immuneACCESS table to in-frame rearrangements with V and J called. A share of clones is missing; checked studies link under half to unresolved V genes, and the rest is unexplained. V, J and clone size are those of that table, while D and trimming were read from the DNA. This sample has roughly 43,000 clones in its table, and about 90% of those were observed once. Approximately 3% of the sample goes to the ten largest clones.

Recombination linked TRBV27 to TRBJ2-4, and perhaps TRBD1 as D gene, on 6 matching bases. The receptor comes from a man in his fifties or sixties with active COVID-19. Material: peripheral blood. The DNA is as follows: TGTGCCAGCAGTTTACGATCAGGGGCAGGAAAAAACATTCAGTACTTC. Its translation is CASSLRSGAGKNIQYF.